The following is a T cell receptor (beta chain) sequence with its context. The antigen remains undetermined. Method: immunoSEQ multiplex PCR; TCRdb's copy keeps in-frame clones and lacks some. Of 2 million to 2.5 million clones listed, just under 95% are singletons. The data belong to a study of shared clonotypes between healthy human individuals. Study observations and caveats: As a rule, naive subsets had a larger estimated richness than memory subsets.

The ends were cut back, 2 bases at V and 5 bases at J, with 12 bases in the middle. Germline V gene data show CDR1 as MDHEN and CDR2 as SYDVKM. The CDR3 contains 15 residues. Sequenced: naive CD4+ T cells from PBMCs. Described subset: CD45RA+ positively selected. The receptor comes from a young man in good health. Some clones in this sample may be carry-over from other donors' samples. The chain employs TRBV28 and TRBJ2-2, with a tentative D call TRBD1 (6 bases). The CDR3 DNA reads TGTGCCAGCAGTTTACGCTTTGACAGGACCGGGGAGCTGTTTTTT. This translates into CASSLRFDRTGELFF.